The present entry profiles one T cell receptor (beta chain) with its context. The antigen is unknown. This sample is drawn from a study of blood T cells in healthy people across ages. Notes on the study in general: Age brought a roughly linear fall in TCR beta diversity measured per million T cells. PBMCs were not sorted, which prevented a conclusive comparison of naive versus antigen-experienced cells. With naive T cell percentage, TCR beta diversity showed a strong correlation.

Germline-derived CDR1 and CDR2 are SGHTA and FQGNSA. This CDR3 has 13 amino acids. The ends lost 5 bases at V and 8 bases at J; junction bases unmatched: 7. Per-sample yields of isolated PBMCs were at least 6 million. Next came a second PCR, run for about 7 to 12 cycles, which used a sample-barcoded 5' primer along with a J-beta primer mix. TCRdb recomputed calls from the 5' RACE reads with MiXCR, one row per CDR3 protein. Found here are about 580,000 distinct CDR3 sequences, more than 45% of them singletons; the top ten hold around 24%. The chain employs TRBV7-2 and TRBJ1-2; 8 positions agree with TRBD1. The sequenced sample was blood. The TCR originated in a man older than 75 in good health. The CDR3: CASSHDRGGGYTF. CDR3 nucleotides: TGTGCCAGCAGCCATGACAGGGGAGGAGGCTACACCTTC.